This TCR beta chain originates from a study of T cell responses to AZD1222 COVID-19 vaccine. Study-level points and caveats: Among spike-specific TCRs, nearly half reportedly target unmutated variant regions.

Note on this clone: The antigen remains unidentified.

The germline V and J ends were trimmed by 2 bases and 0 bases, with 29 bases remaining between them. The CDR3 is made up of 21 amino acids. The germline gives CDR1 GTSNPN, CDR2 SVGIG (reference sequence). TCRdb's copy holds only in-frame clones and misses some; the assay was immunoSEQ multiplex PCR. The table shows 100,000 to 150,000 clones, with around 83% occurring only once. The receptor comes from an adult who received the AZD1222 COVID-19 vaccine. This chain uses TRBV30 with TRBJ1-5, with D unresolved. Source: peripheral blood, taken 28 days after the second AZD1222 dose. The CDR3 bases are TGTGCCTGGAGTCCCCGTCGACCCCCCGGGCCTACAGCCTATAGCAATCAGCCCCAGCATTTT. Protein sequence: CAWSPRRPPGPTAYSNQPQHF.